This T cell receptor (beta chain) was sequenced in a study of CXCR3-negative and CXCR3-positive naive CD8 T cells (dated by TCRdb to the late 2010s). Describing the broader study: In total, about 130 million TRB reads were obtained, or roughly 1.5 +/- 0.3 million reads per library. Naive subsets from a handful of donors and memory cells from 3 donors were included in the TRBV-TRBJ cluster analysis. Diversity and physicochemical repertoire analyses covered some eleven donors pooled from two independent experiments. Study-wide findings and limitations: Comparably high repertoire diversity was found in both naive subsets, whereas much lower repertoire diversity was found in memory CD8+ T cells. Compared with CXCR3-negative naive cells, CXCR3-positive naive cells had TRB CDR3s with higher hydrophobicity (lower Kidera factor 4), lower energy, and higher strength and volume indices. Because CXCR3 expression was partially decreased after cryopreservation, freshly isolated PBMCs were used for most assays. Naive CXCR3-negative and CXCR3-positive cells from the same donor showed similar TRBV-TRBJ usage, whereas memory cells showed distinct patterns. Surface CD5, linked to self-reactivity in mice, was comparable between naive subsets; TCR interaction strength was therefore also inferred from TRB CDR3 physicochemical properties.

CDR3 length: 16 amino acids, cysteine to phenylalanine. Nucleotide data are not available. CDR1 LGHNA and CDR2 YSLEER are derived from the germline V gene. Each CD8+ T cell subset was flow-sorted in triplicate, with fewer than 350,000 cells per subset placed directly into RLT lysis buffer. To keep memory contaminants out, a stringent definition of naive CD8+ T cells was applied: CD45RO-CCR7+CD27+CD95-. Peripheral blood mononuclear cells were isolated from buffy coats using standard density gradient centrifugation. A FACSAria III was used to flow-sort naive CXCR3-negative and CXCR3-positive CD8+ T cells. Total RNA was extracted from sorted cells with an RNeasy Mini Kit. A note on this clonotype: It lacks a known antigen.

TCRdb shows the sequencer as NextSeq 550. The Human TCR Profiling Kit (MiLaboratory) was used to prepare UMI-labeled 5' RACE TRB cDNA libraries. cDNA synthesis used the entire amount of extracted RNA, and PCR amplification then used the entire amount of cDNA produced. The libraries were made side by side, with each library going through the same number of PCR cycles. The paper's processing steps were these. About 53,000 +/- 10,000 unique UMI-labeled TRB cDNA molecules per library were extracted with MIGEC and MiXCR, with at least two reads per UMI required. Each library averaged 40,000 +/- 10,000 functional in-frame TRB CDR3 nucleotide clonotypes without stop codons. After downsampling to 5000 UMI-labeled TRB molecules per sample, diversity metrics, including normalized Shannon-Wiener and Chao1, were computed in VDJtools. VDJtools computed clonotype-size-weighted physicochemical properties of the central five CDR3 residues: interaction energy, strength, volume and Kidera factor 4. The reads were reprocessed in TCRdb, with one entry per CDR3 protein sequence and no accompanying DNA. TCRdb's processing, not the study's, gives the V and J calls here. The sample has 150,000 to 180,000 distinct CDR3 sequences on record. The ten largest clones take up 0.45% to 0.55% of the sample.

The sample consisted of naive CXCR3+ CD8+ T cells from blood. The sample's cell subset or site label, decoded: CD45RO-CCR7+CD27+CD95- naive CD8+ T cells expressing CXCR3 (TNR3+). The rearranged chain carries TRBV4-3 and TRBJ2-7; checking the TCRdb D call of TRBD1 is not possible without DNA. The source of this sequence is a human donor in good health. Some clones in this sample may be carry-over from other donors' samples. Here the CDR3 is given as CASSQDGDSLTYEQYF.